This T cell receptor beta chain appears in the sequencing data of a study of cytomegalovirus exposure and HLA in healthy donors. A remark on this clone: What it binds is not known.

Overall study results and limits: The authors later found TCR association rates varying by HLA locus, with DRB1 most and HLA-C fewest. It was taken for granted in presence/absence analyses that sequencing depth across donors was roughly uniform.

CDR1 and CDR2 (germline): SGHAT, FQNNGV. This CDR3 has 15 residues. V lost 7 bases to trimming and J lost 0 bases, with 16 bases between them. This PCR relied on a set of 60 Vbeta primers and 13 Jbeta primers. The table came from immunoSEQ multiplex PCR; TCRdb's copy has only in-frame clones and leaves some out. The table shows approximately 150,000 clones, with around 80% occurring only once. This TCR was recovered from a man aged 25-45 years in good health and CMV-seropositive. Material for sequencing was PBMCs. The rearrangement uses TRBV11-2 and TRBJ2-7; possibly TRBD1 for D (5 bases). In DNA, the CDR3 is TGTGCCAGCAACATACAGGCGTCAGGCTCCTACGAGCAGTACTTC. Residues: CASNIQASGSYEQYF. Supplemented by reference TRBV11-2 and TRBJ2-7, the full variable domain reads EAGVAQSPRYKIIEKRQSVAFWCNPISGHATLYWYQQILGQGPKLLIQFQNNGVVDDSQLPKDRFSAERLKGVDSTLKIQPAKLEDSAVYLCASNIQASGSYEQYFGPGTRLTVT.